Here is one T cell receptor (beta chain) with its context. The germline CDR1 and CDR2 sequences are SGHRS and YFSETQ. V shed 3 bases, J shed 8 bases, and the junction held 10 bases outside the gene matches. The CDR3 totals 15 residues. The method was immunoSEQ multiplex PCR; TCRdb's version includes in-frame clones alone and lacks a portion of them. Of approximately 9,000 clones detected, approximately 88% appear once; the ten largest clones hold 7%. The data are from a study of pediatric ulcerative colitis. No immunosuppressive drugs were given to ulcerative colitis patients before diagnostic colonoscopy.

The receptor's source is a girl between 5 and 17 years old with moderate ulcerative colitis. The gene calls are TRBV5-1 and TRBJ2-1; 8 bases agree with TRBD2. Sequencing was done on a sample of blood. The CDR3 DNA follows: TGCGCCAGCAGCTCCCGGACTAGCAATTTAGATGAGCAGTTCTTC. Translating it yields CASSSRTSNLDEQFF.